A single sample is the source of the 11 T cell receptor beta chains below, sequenced in a study of PD-1 blockade in classical Hodgkin lymphoma. No patient escaped relapse after autologous stem cell transplantation, and brentuximab vedotin exposure varied. The protocol was immunoSEQ multiplex PCR, while the TCRdb copy is restricted to in-frame clones and leaves out a portion. The profile shows approximately 60,000 clones, about nine tenths of them singletons. The sample in question was peripheral blood mononuclear cells (PBMCs), obtained at baseline. The origin of the receptors is a human donor with classical Hodgkin lymphoma.

The genes are TRBV6-6 and TRBJ1-2, with TRBD1 as a possible D gene (5 bases). Germline CDR1 is MNHNY and CDR2 is SVGAGI (reference sequence). This CDR3 is 11 amino acids long. Trimming cost V 8 bases and J 6 bases, with 10 bases left between them. The CDR3 protein is CASGVGDGYTF. CDR3 coding DNA: TGTGCCAGCGGGGTGGGGGATGGCTACACCTTC.

This chain uses TRBV7-2 with TRBJ2-3; maybe TRBD2 (7 bases). V shed 5 bases and J shed 0 bases, with 15 bases lying between them. Germline-derived CDR1 and CDR2 are SGHTA and FQGNSA. This CDR3 is 16 amino acids long. CDR3 in DNA: TGTGCCAGCAGCCGGAGAGGGGGGGATAGCACAGATACGCAGTATTTT. Protein sequence: CASSRRGGDSTDTQYF.

The CDR3 protein is CASSGVRGYNQPQHF. In nucleotides, the CDR3 is TGTGCCAGCAGTGGGGTTAGGGGTTACAATCAGCCCCAGCATTTT. The V gene is TRBV2, the J gene TRBJ1-5; perhaps TRBD1 as D (5 bases). The CDR3 runs 15 residues. Trimming pared 4 bases from V and 3 bases from J, leaving 13 bases between. The germline V gene has CDR1 SNHLY and CDR2 FYNNEI.

The chain employs TRBV5-1 and TRBJ1-2; 7 bases align to TRBD1. The germline CDR1 and CDR2 sequences are SGHRS and YFSETQ. The CDR3 sequence is 15 residues long. V lost 4 bases, J lost 4 bases, and 10 bases stayed unmatched. This CDR3 is CASSPPGQEGYGYTF. CDR3 bases: TGCGCCAGCAGCCCGCCCGGACAGGAGGGCTATGGCTACACCTTC.

J is TRBJ1-5 and V is TRBV30; D not resolved. Trimming took 0 bases from V and 0 from J, leaving 9 bases between them. The length of the CDR3 is 15 residues. Germline CDR1 reads GTSNPN; CDR2 reads SVGIG (reference sequence). CDR3 bases: TGTGCCTGGAGTGTACAAGGACTTAGCAATCAGCCCCAGCATTTT. Encoded protein: CAWSVQGLSNQPQHF.

V and J are TRBV15 and TRBJ1-1; no clear D gene. This CDR3 is built from 15 residues. Germline V CDR1 and CDR2: LNHNV, YYDKDF (reference sequence). V gave up 0 bases and J gave up 9 bases, with 17 bases separating them. The CDR3 DNA sequence: TGTGCCACCAGCAGAGATCGAACCGAAACAAGAAAAGCTTTCTTT. Translation: CATSRDRTETRKAFF.

The gene calls are TRBV29-1 and TRBJ1-1; D is unclear. The germline V gene encodes CDR1 SQVTM and CDR2 ANQGSEA. V lost 4 bases and J 0 bases, leaving 3 bases between the germline ends. This CDR3 has 11 amino acids. The CDR3 sequence is CSVGLNTEAFF. In DNA, the CDR3 is TGCAGCGTTGGATTGAACACTGAAGCTTTCTTT.

J is TRBJ1-3 and V is TRBV6-5; no definite D call. With 2 bases removed from V and 4 bases from J, the gap between germline ends came to 9 bases. Per germline, CDR1 MNHEY and CDR2 SVGAGI. This CDR3 spans 14 amino acids. CDR3 coding DNA: TGTGCCAGCAGTTACGCAGGTTCAGGAAACACCATATATTTT. Residues: CASSYAGSGNTIYF.

This rearrangement joins TRBV10-3 to TRBJ1-5; TRBD1 aligns across 9 bases. Trimming at V came to 0 bases and at J to 10 bases, leaving 13 bases not matched to a gene. Germline V gene lookup returns CDR1 ENHRY and CDR2 SYGVKD. The CDR3 spans 17 residues. This chain's CDR3 is CAISESPGQGEGGPQHF. In DNA, the CDR3 is TGTGCCATCAGTGAGTCTCCGGGACAGGGCGAGGGAGGACCCCAGCATTTT.

This chain connects TRBV27 to TRBJ1-5; no clear D. CDR3 length equals 14 residues. The V end was cut by 3 bases, the J end by 0 bases, with 6 bases between. Germline loops: CDR1 MNHEY, CDR2 SMNVEV (reference sequence). DNA for the CDR3: TGTGCCAGCAGTTTGTCAGGTAGCAATCAGCCCCAGCATTTT. This sequence encodes CASSLSGSNQPQHF.

This clone has a single count. This chain joins TRBV9 and TRBJ2-3; 9 bases fit TRBD2. Trimming at V came to 0 bases and at J to 1 base, leaving 6 bases not matched to a gene. Germline CDR1 is SGDLS and CDR2 is YYNGEE. The CDR3 is 17 residues long. CDR3 region: CASSVVSSGGRTDTQYF. The CDR3 DNA sequence: TGTGCCAGCAGCGTAGTTAGTAGCGGGGGCCGCACAGATACGCAGTATTTT.